This T cell receptor (beta chain) is from a study of OX40 agonist ivuxolimab in advanced cancers. This table comes from immunoSEQ multiplex PCR, and its TCRdb copy is limited to in-frame clones, with some not included. The sample records 70,000 to 95,000 clones, approximately 88% being singletons. Findings and limits, study-wide: There was clonal expansion of CD4+ and CD8+ blood T cells by week 6 at 0.1 to 3.0 mg/kg. More expanded clones were seen, on average, in CD8+ T cells than in CD4+.

Regarding this clone: Its antigen is not known.

This CDR3 comprises 14 residues. J gave up 2 bases and V 3 bases, and 3 bases lay outside the gene matches. Per the germline V gene, CDR1 is SGHNT and CDR2 is YENEEA. The sample in question was CD4+ or CD8+ T cells sorted from blood, obtained in a trial of the OX40 agonist ivuxolimab. The TCR originated in an adult with an advanced solid tumor such as melanoma, head and neck, liver or kidney cancer. The chain uses TRBV11-3 and TRBJ2-5; 7 bases are a match to TRBD1. This CDR3 is CASSFQTGQETQYF. CDR3 DNA sequence: TGTGCCAGCAGCTTCCAGACAGGGCAAGAGACCCAGTACTTC. Drawing the rest from reference TRBV11-3 and TRBJ2-5, the complete variable domain is EAGVVQSPRYKIIEKKQPVAFWCNPISGHNTLYWYLQNLGQGPELLIRYENEEAVDDSQLPKDRFSAERLKGVDSTLKIQPAELGDSAVYLCASSFQTGQETQYFGPGTRLLVL.